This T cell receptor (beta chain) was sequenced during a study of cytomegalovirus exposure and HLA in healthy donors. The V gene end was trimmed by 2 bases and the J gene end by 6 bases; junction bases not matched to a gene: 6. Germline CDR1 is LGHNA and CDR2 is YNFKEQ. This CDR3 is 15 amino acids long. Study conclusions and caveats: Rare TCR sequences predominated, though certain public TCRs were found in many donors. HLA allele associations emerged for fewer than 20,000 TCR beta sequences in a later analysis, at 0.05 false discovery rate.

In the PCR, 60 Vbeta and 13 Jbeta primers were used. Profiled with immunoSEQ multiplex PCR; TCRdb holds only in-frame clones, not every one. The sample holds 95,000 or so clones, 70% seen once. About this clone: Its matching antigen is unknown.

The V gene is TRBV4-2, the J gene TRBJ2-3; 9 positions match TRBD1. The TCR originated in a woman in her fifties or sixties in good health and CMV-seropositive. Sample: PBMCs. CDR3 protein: CASSQSRQGEDTQYF. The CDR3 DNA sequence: TGTGCCAGCAGCCAAAGCCGACAGGGGGAGGATACGCAGTATTTT.